This T cell receptor (beta chain) is from a study of T cell responses to AZD1222 COVID-19 vaccine. Study results and limitations: In a largely white British group with more females than males, clonal diversity was possibly underestimated. Baseline antibody screening turned up just 6 or 7 seropositive AZD1222 recipients. Sampling that yielded the repertoires occurred only after the peak T cell response. Vaccine-related CD4 TCRs covered spike, predominating at 160-218 and 743-854.

The repertoire was sequenced with immunoSEQ multiplex PCR; TCRdb's copy has only in-frame clones and lacks some. The table lists 30,000 to 40,000 clones, roughly 74% of them singletons. A word on this clone: Its antigen remains unidentified.

The germline V gene has CDR1 LGHDT and CDR2 YNNKEL (reference sequence). The CDR3 length is 13 residues. V lost 6 bases and J lost 7; bases outside the gene matches: 3. This sample comprised peripheral blood, obtained 28 days after the second AZD1222 dose. The V call is TRBV3-1 (or the pseudogene TRBV3-2), the J call TRBJ1-6; 7 bases fit TRBD1. This TCR derives from an adult who received the AZD1222 COVID-19 vaccine. The CDR3 DNA follows: TGTGCCAGCAGAGACAGGGCCAATTCACCCCTCCACTTT. As protein: CASRDRANSPLHF.